This T cell receptor beta chain is drawn from a study of long-term antiretroviral therapy in people with HIV. Study-level findings and limits: Within the repertoire, clones expanded before ART were dominant at all time points. The study found that diversity rose after ART but stayed below transplant donor controls.

Trimming took off 3 bases at V and 6 bases at J, with 15 bases between the two ends. The CDR3 runs 15 residues. CDR1 and CDR2 (germline): LGHNA, YSLEER. This clone was counted once. The antigen is not known. At survey level, the immunoSEQ assay was run in its v3.0 version. Repertoires were generated with immunoSEQ multiplex PCR, while TCRdb's copy carries only in-frame clones and drops some. Here the sample spans 20,000 or so clones, approximately 81% being singletons. The chain is built from TRBV4-3 and TRBJ1-5; unclear D gene. The receptor was isolated from a woman under 30 with HIV. This sample comprised unsorted PBMCs, obtained 0.6 years after starting antiretroviral therapy. CDR3 bases: TGCGCCAGCAGCCAGAATACAGCGCGAGGTCAGCCCCAGCATTTT. Translated, it gives CASSQNTARGQPQHF.